What follows are 17 T cell receptor beta chains derived from one specimen sequenced in a study of identical twins. TCRdb reprocessed the 5' RACE reads via MiXCR and lists one record per CDR3 protein. The sample contains 400,000 to 650,000 distinct CDR3 sequences, under 25% of which appear only once. A further study also used this sample, focusing on T cells expressing NK-cell markers.

Material: CD4+ T cells sorted from blood. The receptors were sampled from a woman aged 18 to 35 in good health.

This clonotype occurred once. The chain uses TRBV27 and TRBJ2-7, with TRBD2 matching 13 bases. The CDR3 has 15 residues. With 6 bases clipped from V and 5 bases from J, the junction kept 7 bases outside the gene matches. Germline V gene lookup returns CDR1 MNHEY and CDR2 SMNVEV (reference sequence). CDR3 loop: CASRRELAGGNEQYF. The DNA of the CDR3 is TGTGCCAGCAGGCGTGAACTAGCGGGAGGGAACGAGCAGTACTTC.

This clonotype was detected only a few times. The rearrangement uses TRBV5-1 and TRBJ2-3; 10 nucleotides match TRBD2. There are 17 residues in the CDR3. Germline assignment: CDR1 SGHRS and CDR2 YFSETQ. V shed 0 bases, J shed 2 bases, and the junction held 6 bases outside the gene matches. CDR3 region: CASSLGTSGRLTDTQYF. Written as DNA, the CDR3 is TGCGCCAGCAGCTTGGGGACTAGCGGCCGACTCACAGATACGCAGTATTTT.

CDR3 sequence: CAIAGRLGEQYF. CDR3 sequence (DNA): TGTGCCATCGCCGGGCGGCTAGGCGAGCAGTACTTC. The J gene is TRBJ2-7, the V gene TRBV10-3, with no clear D. Germline CDR1 is ENHRY and CDR2 is SYGVKD. This CDR3 has 12 residues. Trimming cost V 8 bases and J 6 bases, with 14 bases left between them.

This chain joins TRBV12-3 or TRBV12-4 and TRBJ2-2, with D tentatively TRBD1 or TRBD2 (5 bases each). V was trimmed by 6 bases and J by 5 bases, leaving 7 bases between them. The CDR3 is 12 residues long. CDR3 sequence reads: CASRGVTGELFF. As DNA, the CDR3 is TGTGCCAGCAGGGGGGTGACCGGGGAGCTGTTTTTT.

This clonotype was found a few times. In this CDR3 the conserved last residue, phenylalanine or tryptophan, is missing, so a read error is likely. CDR3 in DNA: TGCAGTGCTACCGACAGGGGAGAGACCCAGTACTCC. Residues: CSATDRGETQYS. The rearrangement joins TRBV20-1 to TRBJ2-5; 8 bases fit TRBD1. Germline V lookup: CDR1 DFQATT, CDR2 SNEGSKA (reference sequence). The CDR3 is 12 amino acids. Germline trimming cut 4 bases from V and 4 bases from J; bases unmatched to any gene: 2.

At least ten counts were recorded for this clonotype. The chain carries TRBV20-1 and TRBJ2-3, with 10 bases lining up with TRBD2. V lost 0 bases, J lost 8 bases, and 5 bases stayed unmatched. Germline loops: CDR1 DFQATT, CDR2 SNEGSKA (reference sequence). The length of the CDR3 is 14 residues. CDR3 in DNA: TGCAGTGCTAGAGAGTTAGCGGGAGGTGTTACGCAGTATTTT. The encoded protein is CSARELAGGVTQYF.

The chain joins TRBV7-8 to TRBJ2-1, with 8 nucleotides matching TRBD2. V lost 4 bases, J lost 9 bases, and 14 bases stayed unmatched. Per germline, CDR1 SGHVS and CDR2 FQNEAQ. The CDR3 is 16 amino acids. This CDR3 reads CASSSLGGTRFLEQFF. The CDR3 bases are TGTGCCAGCAGCTCCCTAGGGGGGACTAGATTTCTTGAGCAGTTCTTC.

This clonotype was seen more than once but under ten times. J is TRBJ2-3 and V is TRBV9; D is unclear. Germline CDR1 SGDLS, CDR2 YYNGEE. V lost 7 bases, J lost 0 bases, and 12 bases lay in between. CDR3 length: 14 amino acids. The CDR3 protein is CASSRSASTDTQYF. DNA for the CDR3: TGTGCCAGCTCCCGCTCCGCTAGCACAGATACGCAGTATTTT.

The V gene is TRBV20-1, the J gene TRBJ2-3; 7 bases align to TRBD2. The J segment lost 4 bases and the V segment lost 8 bases, leaving 6 bases of the junction unmatched. Germline values: CDR1 DFQATT, CDR2 SNEGSKA (reference sequence). This CDR3 is 12 amino acids long. DNA for the CDR3: TGCAGTCCTTGGGCGGGAGCAGATACGCAGTATTTT. It codes for CSPWAGADTQYF.

The table lists this clonotype with a few counts. The chain joins TRBV7-3 to TRBJ2-5; D is uncertain. The germline V gene encodes CDR1 SGHTA and CDR2 FQGTGA. This CDR3 contains 15 residues. Trimming stripped 5 bases from V and 2 bases from J, with 15 bases between. The CDR3 sequence: CASSPHLRLQETQYF. The CDR3 nucleotides read TGTGCCAGCAGCCCGCACCTGAGGCTGCAAGAGACCCAGTACTTC.

The V and J genes are TRBV7-9 and TRBJ2-3; D is ambiguous. CDR3 size: 11 residues. The V end was cut by 8 bases, the J end by 3 bases, with 6 bases between. The germline CDR1 and CDR2 sequences are SEHNR and FQNEAQ (reference sequence). The DNA for the CDR3 is TGTGCCAGCTGGGGAACAGATACGCAGTATTTT. Amino acids: CASWGTDTQYF.

This clonotype was found many times. This chain uses TRBV20-1 with TRBJ1-1; 9 bases fit TRBD1. This CDR3 contains 15 residues. In germline, CDR1 is DFQATT, CDR2 SNEGSKA (reference sequence). V lost 2 bases, J lost 11 bases, and 15 bases stayed unmatched. CDR3 DNA sequence: TGCAGTGCTAGACACCGGGACAGGGTAAACCCTGGGGCTTTCTTT. This translates into CSARHRDRVNPGAFF.

In its sample, this clonotype was seen a few times. The V call is TRBV7-9, the J call TRBJ1-5; D gene unclear. V was cut by 5 bases and J by 2 bases, with 19 bases left in between. CDR3 length equals 17 residues. The germline gives CDR1 SEHNR, CDR2 FQNEAQ (reference sequence). The chain's CDR3 is CASSRDKTGLGNQPQHF. The CDR3 bases are TGTGCCAGCAGCCGTGATAAAACCGGGCTTGGCAATCAGCCCCAGCATTTT.

This sequence joins TRBV20-1 and TRBJ2-2; 11 bases align to TRBD2. CDR3 length: 15 amino acids. With V trimmed by 3 bases and J by 6 bases, 6 bases remained unmatched. Looked up from germline, CDR1 is DFQATT and CDR2 is SNEGSKA (reference sequence). The CDR3 here is CSASLTSGMSGELFF. In DNA, the CDR3 is TGCAGTGCTAGTCTGACTAGCGGGATGTCCGGGGAGCTGTTTTTT.

This chain links TRBV18 with TRBJ2-7; possibly TRBD1 or TRBD2 for D (9 bases each). The germline gives CDR1 KGHSH, CDR2 LQKENI. Trimming took off 6 bases at V and 2 bases at J, with 26 bases between the two ends. The CDR3 is 18 residues long. The CDR3 bases are TGTGCCAGCTCCTCCGGGACAGGGTCCAGCGGGAGGACCTACGAGCAGTACTTC. It codes for CASSSGTGSSGRTYEQYF.

This clonotype occurred a few times. This may arise from a read error, as a much more abundant clone is one base away. V is TRBV7-2 and J is TRBJ2-1; no definite D call. There are 13 residues in the CDR3. V was shortened by 5 bases and J by 8 bases, with 13 bases between the two germline ends. Germline V gives CDR1 SGHTA, CDR2 FQGNSA. For the CDR3, the DNA is TGTGCCAGCAGCATGGCAGTTACCCATGAGCAGTTCTTC. This translates into CASSMAVTHEQFF.

V gene TRBV20-1 combines with J gene TRBJ2-1; no reliable D call. Trimming removed 6 bases at V and 7 bases at J, with 16 bases between. Germline-derived CDR1 and CDR2 are DFQATT and SNEGSKA (reference sequence). This CDR3 spans 13 amino acids. CDR3 protein: CSAPRFRWNEQFF. The CDR3 DNA reads TGCAGTGCCCCCAGGTTTCGGTGGAATGAGCAGTTCTTC.